The 7 T cell receptor beta chains in this list originate from one sample, sequenced in a study of T cells after yellow fever vaccination. TCRdb reprocessed the 5' RACE reads via MiXCR and lists one record per CDR3 protein. The data contain approximately 110,000 distinct CDR3 sequences, 7.4% of them singletons. Sequences were derived from CD4+ T cells sorted from PBMCs, sampled 10 to 11 days after the first yellow fever vaccination. The receptors originated from a man in his late teens or twenties who received the YFV17D yellow fever vaccine.

This clonotype appeared many times. The rearrangement uses TRBV7-3 and TRBJ2-3; no clear D. Germline CDR1 and CDR2: SGHTA and FQGTGA. The CDR3 has 13 residues. V dropped 2 bases and J dropped 6 bases, with 9 bases sitting between them. CDR3 residues: CASSLGVMDTQYF. CDR3 DNA sequence: TGTGCCAGCAGCTTAGGAGTCATGGATACGCAGTATTTT.

This clonotype was seen repeatedly, ten times or more. V gene TRBV7-8 combines with J gene TRBJ2-5; 8 bases fit TRBD2. The CDR3 has 14 amino acids. The germline gives CDR1 SGHVS, CDR2 FQNEAQ. After removal of 5 bases from V and 3 bases from J, the junction contained 5 bases not matched to a gene. The CDR3 DNA follows: TGTGCCAGCAGCGAACAACTAGCGGAAGAGACCCAGTACTTC. Protein product: CASSEQLAEETQYF.

This clonotype was detected ten times or more. The chain employs TRBV20-1 and TRBJ2-7, with D possibly matching TRBD2 (7 bases). The germline gives CDR1 DFQATT, CDR2 SNEGSKA (reference sequence). Trimming removed 6 bases from V and 3 bases from J, with 18 bases in between. CDR3 length: 14 amino acids. CDR3 sequence (DNA): TGCAGTGCCCAGATGGGGGGGGGCGGCTACGAGCAGTACTTC. Translated, it gives CSAQMGGGGYEQYF.

This clonotype was detected ten times or more. The chain carries TRBV11-2 and TRBJ2-2; D gene ambiguous. CDR1 and CDR2 (germline): SGHAT, FQNNGV. The V end lost 5 bases, the J end lost 2 bases, and 6 bases lay between the germline ends. The CDR3 loop spans 13 amino acids. CDR3 residues: CASSEQNTGELFF. The CDR3 coding sequence is TGTGCCAGCAGCGAACAAAACACCGGGGAGCTGTTTTTT.

This clonotype was seen at least ten times. The V and J genes are TRBV20-1 and TRBJ1-4; a weak D match, TRBD1 (5 bases). The V end lost 2 bases, the J end lost 4 bases, and 8 bases lay between the germline ends. Germline V gene lookup returns CDR1 DFQATT and CDR2 SNEGSKA (reference sequence). The CDR3 sequence is 13 residues long. In DNA, the CDR3 is TGCAGTGCTAGAAGAAGGGGTAATGAAAAACTGTTTTTT. Translated: CSARRRGNEKLFF.

This clonotype was found many times. The chain combines TRBV5-1 with TRBJ2-7, with TRBD2 matching 11 bases. Germline V gene lookup returns CDR1 SGHRS and CDR2 YFSETQ. The CDR3 has 15 amino acids. V dropped 0 bases and J dropped 3; count of bases not matched to a gene: 2. The CDR3 region has the DNA TGCGCCAGCAGCTTGGATCTAGCGGGGGGCTACGAGCAGTACTTC. It codes for CASSLDLAGGYEQYF.

This clonotype was seen ten or more times. The rearrangement uses TRBV5-1 and TRBJ1-6; D gene uncertain. The germline V gene has CDR1 SGHRS and CDR2 YFSETQ. Trimming pared 0 bases from V and 8 bases from J, leaving 6 bases between. This CDR3 spans 13 amino acids. The CDR3 coding sequence is TGCGCCAGCAGCTTGGTCGTCGATTCACCCCTCCACTTT. Its protein is CASSLVVDSPLHF.